These T cell receptor beta chains were read from a single sample in a study of CD8 T cells in Susac syndrome. TCRdb processed the immunoSEQ multiplex PCR reads anew with MiXCR; each CDR3 protein has one entry. Of roughly 100,000 distinct CDR3 sequences listed, roughly 94% were seen once; the top ten hold roughly 0.31%. Material: CD4+ T cells from PBMCs. These receptors originate from a human donor with Susac syndrome. The CDR3 runs from the conserved cysteine through the conserved F or W. The D gene is left open where the match is weak. Clone size is shown for a subset of rows, as once, few, many or a class of expanded clone.

TRBV4-3	TRBD2	NA	TRBJ2-3	TGCGCCAGCAGCCAACAAACGGACGGGAGGGGTACGCAGTATTTT	CASSQQTDGRGTQYF
TRBV2	NA	NA	TRBJ2-5	TGTGCCAGCAGATCAACCCCACAAGAGACCCAGTACTTC	CASRSTPQETQYF
TRBV19	TRBD1	NA	TRBJ1-5	TGTGCCAGTAGTAAGGAGGGGACAGGGGATCAGCCCCAGCATTTT	CASSKEGTGDQPQHF
TRBV30	NA	NA	TRBJ1-2	TGTGCCTGGAACCTTGGGCCGGGGACCCTGGGGGGCTACACCTTC	CAWNLGPGTLGGYTF
TRBV20-1	NA	NA	TRBJ2-3	TGCAGTGCGACCCACGGGGATACGCAGTATTTT	CSATHGDTQYF
TRBV18	NA	once	TRBJ2-5	TGTGCCAGCTCTACCATTTTGGCGGGCGGTGAGACCCAGTACTTC	CASSTILAGGETQYF
TRBV20-1	TRBD1	NA	TRBJ2-3	TGCAGTGCTACCGCACAGGGGGCGACAGATACGCAGTATTTT	CSATAQGATDTQYF
TRBV19	TRBD1	NA	TRBJ1-4	TGTGCCAGTTCTCGTACAGGGGGGAATGAAAAACTGTTTTTT	CASSRTGGNEKLFF
TRBV16	NA	NA	TRBJ1-2	TGTGCCAGCAGCGATTACAGGGAATTAAACTATGGCTACACCTTC	CASSDYRELNYGYTF
TRBV3-1	NA	NA	TRBJ2-2	TGTGCCAGCAGCCGCACTAGGGACACCGGGGAGCTGTTTTTT	CASSRTRDTGELFF
TRBV5-4	NA	NA	TRBJ1-5	TGTGCCAGCAGCTTCGGGAATCAGCCCCAGCATTTT	CASSFGNQPQHF
TRBV30	NA	NA	TRBJ1-1	TGTGCCTGGAGCCGGGACATGAACACTGAAGCTTTCTTT	CAWSRDMNTEAFF
TRBV19	NA	NA	TRBJ1-1	TGTGCCAGTAGTGCCTCAGGGAGGCTGAAAGCTTTCTTT	CASSASGRLKAFF
TRBV14	NA	NA	TRBJ2-7	TGTGCCAGCAGCCAAGTTACAGGGAAAGGGGTCTACGAGCAGTACTTC	CASSQVTGKGVYEQYF
TRBV15	NA	NA	TRBJ1-6	TGTGCCACCAGCAGAGATCCCGGCAGAAATTCACCCCTCCACTTT	CATSRDPGRNSPLHF
TRBV2	NA	NA	TRBJ1-2	TGTGCCAGCAGTGAGTCGGGGCTGTACACCTTC	CASSESGLYTF
TRBV20-1	NA	NA	TRBJ2-4	TGCAGTGCCAAGCCCAGGGGCCGGGACATTCAGTACTTC	CSAKPRGRDIQYF
TRBV30	NA	NA	TRBJ1-4	TGTGCCTGGAGTAACGGAGGTGACGAAAAACTGTTTTTT	CAWSNGGDEKLFF
TRBV18	TRBD1	NA	TRBJ2-7	TGTGCCAGCTCGGGGACAGGGGGCAACGAGCAGTACTTC	CASSGTGGNEQYF
TRBV29-1	NA	NA	TRBJ2-2	TGCAGCGTTGCGCGAGTTTTCGGGGAGCTGTTTTTT	CSVARVFGELFF